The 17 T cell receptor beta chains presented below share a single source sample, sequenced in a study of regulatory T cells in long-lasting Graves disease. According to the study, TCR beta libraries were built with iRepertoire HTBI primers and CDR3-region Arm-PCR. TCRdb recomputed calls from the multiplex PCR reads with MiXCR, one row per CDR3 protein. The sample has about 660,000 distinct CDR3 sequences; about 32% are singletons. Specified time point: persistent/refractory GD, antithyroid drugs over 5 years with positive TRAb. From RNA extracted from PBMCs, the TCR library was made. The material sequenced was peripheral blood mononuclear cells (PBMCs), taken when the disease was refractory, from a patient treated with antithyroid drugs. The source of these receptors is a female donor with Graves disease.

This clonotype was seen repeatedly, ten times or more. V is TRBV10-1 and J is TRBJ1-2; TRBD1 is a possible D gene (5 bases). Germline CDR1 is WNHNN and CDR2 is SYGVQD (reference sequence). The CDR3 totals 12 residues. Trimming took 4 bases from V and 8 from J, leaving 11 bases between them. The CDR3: CASSGEGEGYTF. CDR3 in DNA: TGCGCCAGCAGTGGGGAAGGGGAAGGCTACACCTTC.

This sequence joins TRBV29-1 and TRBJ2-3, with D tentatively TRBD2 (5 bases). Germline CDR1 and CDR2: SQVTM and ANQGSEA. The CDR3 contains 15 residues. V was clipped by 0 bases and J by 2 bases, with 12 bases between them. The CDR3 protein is CSVEEGSRTTDTQYF. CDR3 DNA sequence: TGCAGCGTTGAAGAGGGGAGCCGGACCACAGATACGCAGTATTTT.

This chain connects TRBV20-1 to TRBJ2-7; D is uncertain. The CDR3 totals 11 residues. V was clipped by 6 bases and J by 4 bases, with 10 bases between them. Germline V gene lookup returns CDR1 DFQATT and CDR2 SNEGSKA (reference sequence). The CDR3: CSARTRYEQYF. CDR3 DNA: TGCAGTGCCCGTACAAGATACGAGCAGTACTTC.

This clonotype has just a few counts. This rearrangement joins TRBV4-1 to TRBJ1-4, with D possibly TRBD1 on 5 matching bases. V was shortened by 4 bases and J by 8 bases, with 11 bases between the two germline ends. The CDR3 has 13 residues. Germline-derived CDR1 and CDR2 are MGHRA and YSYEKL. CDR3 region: CASSLGRKEKLFF. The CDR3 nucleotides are TGCGCCAGCAGCCTGGGACGGAAGGAAAAACTGTTTTTT.

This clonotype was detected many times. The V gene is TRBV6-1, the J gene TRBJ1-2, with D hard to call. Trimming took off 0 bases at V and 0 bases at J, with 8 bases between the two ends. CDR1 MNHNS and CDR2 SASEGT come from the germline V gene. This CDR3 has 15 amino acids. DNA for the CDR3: TGTGCCAGCAGTGAAGCTTGGGGAGCTAACTATGGCTACACCTTC. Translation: CASSEAWGANYGYTF.

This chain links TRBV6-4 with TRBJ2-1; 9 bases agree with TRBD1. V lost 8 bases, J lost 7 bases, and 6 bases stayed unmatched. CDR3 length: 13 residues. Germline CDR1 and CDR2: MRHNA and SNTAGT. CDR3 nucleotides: TGTGCCAGCGGGACAGGGTGGTCAAATGAGCAGTTCTTC. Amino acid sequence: CASGTGWSNEQFF.

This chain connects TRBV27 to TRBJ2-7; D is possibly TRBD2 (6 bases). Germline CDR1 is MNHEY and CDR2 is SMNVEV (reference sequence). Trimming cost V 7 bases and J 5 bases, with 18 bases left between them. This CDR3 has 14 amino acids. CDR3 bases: TGTGCCAGCACCAAGTACGGGAGTTCGGACGAGCAGTACTTC. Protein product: CASTKYGSSDEQYF.

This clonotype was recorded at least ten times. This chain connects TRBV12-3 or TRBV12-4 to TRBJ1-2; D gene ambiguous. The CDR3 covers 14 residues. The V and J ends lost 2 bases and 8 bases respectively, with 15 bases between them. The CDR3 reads CASSLSQPTAGYTF. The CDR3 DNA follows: TGTGCCAGCAGTTTAAGTCAACCCACGGCGGGCTACACCTTC.

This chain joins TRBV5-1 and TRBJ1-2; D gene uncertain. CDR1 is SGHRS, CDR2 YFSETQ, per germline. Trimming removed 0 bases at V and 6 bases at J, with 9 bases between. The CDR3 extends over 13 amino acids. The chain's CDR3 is CASSLEARHGYTF. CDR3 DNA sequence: TGCGCCAGCAGCTTGGAGGCGCGCCATGGCTACACCTTC.

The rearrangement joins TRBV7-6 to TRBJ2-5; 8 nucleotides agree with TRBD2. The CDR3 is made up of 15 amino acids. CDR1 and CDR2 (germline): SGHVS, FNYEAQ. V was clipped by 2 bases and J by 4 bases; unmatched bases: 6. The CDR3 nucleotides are TGTGCCAGCAGCTTAAGTGGCGGGAGGCTAGAGACCCAGTACTTC. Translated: CASSLSGGRLETQYF.

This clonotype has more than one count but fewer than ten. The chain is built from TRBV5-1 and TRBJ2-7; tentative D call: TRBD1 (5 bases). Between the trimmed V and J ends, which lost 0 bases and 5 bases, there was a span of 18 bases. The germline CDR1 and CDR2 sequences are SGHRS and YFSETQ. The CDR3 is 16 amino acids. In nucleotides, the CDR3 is TGCGCCAGCAGCTTGGAATTAGGACCCCCGGACAACGAGCAGTACTTC. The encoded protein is CASSLELGPPDNEQYF.

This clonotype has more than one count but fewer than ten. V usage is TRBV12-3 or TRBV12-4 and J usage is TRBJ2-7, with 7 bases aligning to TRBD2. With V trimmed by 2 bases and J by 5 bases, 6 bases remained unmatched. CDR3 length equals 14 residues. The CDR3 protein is CASSLRAGDNEQYF. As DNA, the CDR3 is TGTGCCAGCAGTTTAAGGGCGGGAGACAACGAGCAGTACTTC.

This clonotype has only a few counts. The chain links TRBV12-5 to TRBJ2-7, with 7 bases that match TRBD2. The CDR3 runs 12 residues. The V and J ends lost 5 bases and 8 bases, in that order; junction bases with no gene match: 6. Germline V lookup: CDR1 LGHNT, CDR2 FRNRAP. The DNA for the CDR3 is TGTGCTAGTGGTCAACGACTAGCTCAGCAGTACTTC. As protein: CASGQRLAQQYF.

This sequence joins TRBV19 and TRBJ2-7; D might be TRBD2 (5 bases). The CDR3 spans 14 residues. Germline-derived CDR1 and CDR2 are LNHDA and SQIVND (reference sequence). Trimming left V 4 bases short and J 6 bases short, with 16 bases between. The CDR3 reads CASSTPGIQTEQYF. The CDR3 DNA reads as TGTGCCAGTAGTACACCGGGGATCCAAACCGAGCAGTACTTC.

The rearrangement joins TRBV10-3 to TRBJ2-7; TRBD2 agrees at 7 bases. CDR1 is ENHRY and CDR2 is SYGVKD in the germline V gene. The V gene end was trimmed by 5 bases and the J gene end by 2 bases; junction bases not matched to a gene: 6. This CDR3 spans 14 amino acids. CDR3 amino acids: CAISSGAQAYEQYF. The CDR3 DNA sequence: TGTGCCATCAGTAGCGGGGCCCAAGCCTACGAGCAGTACTTC.

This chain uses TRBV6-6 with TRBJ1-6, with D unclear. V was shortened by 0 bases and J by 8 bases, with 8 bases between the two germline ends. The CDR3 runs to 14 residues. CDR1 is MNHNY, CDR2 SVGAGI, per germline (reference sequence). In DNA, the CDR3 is TGTGCCAGCAGTTACTCGGCCGCCGATTCACCCCTCCACTTT. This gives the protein CASSYSAADSPLHF.

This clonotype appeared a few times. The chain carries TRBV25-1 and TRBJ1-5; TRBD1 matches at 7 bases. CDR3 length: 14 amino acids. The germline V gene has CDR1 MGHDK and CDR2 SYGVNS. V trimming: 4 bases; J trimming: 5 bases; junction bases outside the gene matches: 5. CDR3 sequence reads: CASSGHRGDQPQHF. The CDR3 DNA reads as TGTGCCAGCAGTGGTCACAGGGGCGATCAGCCCCAGCATTTT.